A single sample is the source of the 3 T cell receptor beta chains below, sequenced in a study of control samples from healthy donors and cancer patients (dated by TCRdb to the early 2020s). Library construction relied on the immunoSEQ multiplex PCR assay. TCRdb holds this immuneACCESS table with in-frame rearrangements only. Some clones are missing; in checked studies, unresolved V genes explain under half, and the rest has no known cause. This sample comprises about 120,000 clones, roughly 87% of them detected only once. The ten largest clones capture about 1.8% of the sample. The sample was blood. The origin of the receptors is a man aged 18 to 29 in good health.

This clone has more than one count but fewer than ten. The chain carries TRBV9 and TRBJ1-2; no firm D call. V lost 0 bases to trimming and J lost 3 bases, with 6 bases between them. This CDR3 comprises 13 residues. Germline V gene sequence: CDR1 SGDLS, CDR2 YYNGEE. Here the CDR3 DNA reads TGTGCCAGCAGCGTAGAGACGGACTATGGCTACACCTTC. Its translation: CASSVETDYGYTF.

The chain joins TRBV6-1 to TRBJ1-2; D call uncertain. Germline V lookup: CDR1 MNHNS, CDR2 SASEGT. The CDR3 is 17 amino acids. The V end was cut by 0 bases, the J end by 7 bases, with 21 bases between. CDR3 coding DNA: TGTGCCAGCAGTGAAGCGGCCGAGTTTGCTCGGAGGGCTGGCTACACCTTC. It encodes CASSEAAEFARRAGYTF.

This chain connects TRBV7-9 to TRBJ1-1; 7 positions match TRBD1. The germline gives CDR1 SEHNR, CDR2 FQNEAQ (reference sequence). This CDR3 has 15 residues. V lost 3 bases, J lost 3 bases, and 7 bases stayed unmatched. The CDR3 spells CASSLPGGRHTEAFF. For the CDR3, the DNA is TGTGCCAGCAGCTTGCCAGGGGGTAGGCACACTGAAGCTTTCTTT.